The rows below give T cell receptor beta chains drawn from one sample of a study of T cells in Graves' hyperthyroidism and ophthalmopathy. A single record per CDR3 protein comes from TCRdb applying MiXCR to the multiplex PCR reads. The top ten hold over 25% of the sample, which has some 370,000 distinct CDR3 sequences, roughly 13% seen once. Sequencing used blood. These TCRs come from a man aged 45-60 years with Graves' ophthalmopathy. Each CDR3 is given with its conserved first and last residue. Fields, in order: D gene, J gene, clone size, V gene, CDR3 DNA, CDR3 protein. The D gene is left open where the match is weak. The listing skips clone size in some rows; elsewhere it reads once, few, many or a size class.

d_gene: .
j_gene: TRBJ1-4
abundance: few
v_gene: TRBV30
CDR3nt: TGTGCCAGTGGGACACCTAAGGACGAAAAACTGTTTTTT
CDR3aa: CASGTPKDEKLFF

d_gene: .
j_gene: TRBJ1-6
abundance: .
v_gene: TRBV20-1
CDR3nt: TGCAGTGCTAGGATCGAAAGCTCCTATAATTCACCCCTCCACTTT
CDR3aa: CSARIESSYNSPLHF

d_gene: .
j_gene: TRBJ2-5
abundance: .
v_gene: TRBV28
CDR3nt: TGTGCCAGCTTTCGGGACGGACACCAAGAGACCCAGTACTTC
CDR3aa: CASFRDGHQETQYF

d_gene: .
j_gene: TRBJ2-7
abundance: few
v_gene: TRBV6-1
CDR3nt: TGTGCCAGCAGTGAAGGAGGAGGGTCGGGTGAGCAGTACTTC
CDR3aa: CASSEGGGSGEQYF

d_gene: TRBD2
j_gene: TRBJ2-1
abundance: few
v_gene: TRBV11-3
CDR3nt: TGTGCCAGCAGCTCTAGGACTAGCGAACACAATGAGCAGTTCTTC
CDR3aa: CASSSRTSEHNEQFF

d_gene: .
j_gene: TRBJ2-7
abundance: few
v_gene: TRBV28
CDR3nt: TGTGCCACCCGAGGGGGGGCGAGGGAGCAGTACTTC
CDR3aa: CATRGGAREQYF

d_gene: .
j_gene: TRBJ2-2
abundance: .
v_gene: TRBV5-1
CDR3nt: TGCGCCAGCAGCTTGTTGGGACGGTCGAACACCGGGGAGCTGTTTTTT
CDR3aa: CASSLLGRSNTGELFF

d_gene: TRBD1
j_gene: TRBJ2-2
abundance: .
v_gene: TRBV11-3
CDR3nt: TGTGCCAGCAGCGACCGGGACAGGGCCCTCGGGGAGCTGTTTTTT
CDR3aa: CASSDRDRALGELFF

d_gene: TRBD1
j_gene: TRBJ1-4
abundance: many
v_gene: TRBV11-3
CDR3nt: TGTGCCAGCAGCCCGCCCAATAGGACAGGGATCAGAAAACTGTTTTTT
CDR3aa: CASSPPNRTGIRKLFF

d_gene: .
j_gene: TRBJ1-4
abundance: .
v_gene: TRBV30
CDR3nt: TGTGCCTGGAGCGACCCCCGGGGACCAACTAATGAAAAACTGTTTTTT
CDR3aa: CAWSDPRGPTNEKLFF

d_gene: .
j_gene: TRBJ2-3
abundance: many
v_gene: TRBV15
CDR3nt: TGTGCCACCAGCAGCGACCTTACGTTAAACAGCCCAAGCACAGATACGCAGTATTTT
CDR3aa: CATSSDLTLNSPSTDTQYF

d_gene: TRBD1
j_gene: TRBJ1-1
abundance: many
v_gene: TRBV5-1
CDR3nt: TGCGCCAGCACTTTTGGGACAGTCATGAACACTGAAGCTTTCTTT
CDR3aa: CASTFGTVMNTEAFF

d_gene: TRBD2
j_gene: TRBJ2-5
abundance: many
v_gene: TRBV5-1
CDR3nt: TGCGCCAGCAGCTCCCGGGCTAGCGGGATTGGAGAGACCCAGTACTTC
CDR3aa: CASSSRASGIGETQYF

d_gene: TRBD2
j_gene: TRBJ2-5
abundance: many
v_gene: TRBV20-1
CDR3nt: TGCAGTGCTAGAGATCTCGCGGGAGGTTATGAGACCCAGTACTTC
CDR3aa: CSARDLAGGYETQYF

d_gene: TRBD2
j_gene: TRBJ2-3
abundance: .
v_gene: TRBV5-8
CDR3nt: TGTGCCAGCAGCCTGGGACTAGCGGGAGTGGGTCAGACAGATACGCAGTATTTT
CDR3aa: CASSLGLAGVGQTDTQYF

d_gene: TRBD2
j_gene: TRBJ2-7
abundance: .
v_gene: TRBV2
CDR3nt: TGTGCCAGCAGCATCCCGGGGGGGAGGTACGAGCAGTACTTC
CDR3aa: CASSIPGGRYEQYF

d_gene: .
j_gene: TRBJ2-3
abundance: few
v_gene: TRBV2
CDR3nt: TGTGCCAGCAGATCTCAGCGGCAAAGCACAGATACGCAGTATTTT
CDR3aa: CASRSQRQSTDTQYF

d_gene: .
j_gene: TRBJ2-1
abundance: many
v_gene: TRBV12-3/TRBV12-4
CDR3nt: TGTGCCAGCAGTTTTTGGGCGGGTGCTACCAATGAGCAGTTCTTC
CDR3aa: CASSFWAGATNEQFF

d_gene: TRBD2
j_gene: TRBJ2-2
abundance: many
v_gene: TRBV12-3/TRBV12-4
CDR3nt: TGTGCCAGCAGTCTTAGCGGGAGGGCGGGCACCGGGGAGCTGTTTTTT
CDR3aa: CASSLSGRAGTGELFF

d_gene: .
j_gene: TRBJ2-7
abundance: many
v_gene: TRBV28
CDR3nt: TGTGCCAGCAGGGACACTTACGGGCAGTACTTC
CDR3aa: CASRDTYGQYF

d_gene: TRBD2
j_gene: TRBJ2-7
abundance: few
v_gene: TRBV3-1
CDR3nt: TGTGCCAGCAGCCAAGGCGGGAGTTACTCCTACGAGCAGTACTTC
CDR3aa: CASSQGGSYSYEQYF

d_gene: .
j_gene: TRBJ2-3
abundance: many
v_gene: TRBV4-1
CDR3nt: TGCGCCAGCAGCCAAGCGAGTAGCACAGATACGCAGTATTTT
CDR3aa: CASSQASSTDTQYF

d_gene: .
j_gene: TRBJ2-5
abundance: many
v_gene: TRBV5-1
CDR3nt: TGCGCCAGCAGCCCGGACTCGGGGACCCAGTACTTC
CDR3aa: CASSPDSGTQYF

d_gene: TRBD1
j_gene: TRBJ2-7
abundance: few
v_gene: TRBV28
CDR3nt: TGTGCCAGCACCCCTCGACAGGGGTCTTACGAGCAGTACTTC
CDR3aa: CASTPRQGSYEQYF

d_gene: TRBD2
j_gene: TRBJ2-1
abundance: many
v_gene: TRBV11-3
CDR3nt: TGTGCCAGCAGCACCGGGGCGGGAGAAGGGGTCAATGAGCAGTTCTTC
CDR3aa: CASSTGAGEGVNEQFF

d_gene: .
j_gene: TRBJ2-7
abundance: many
v_gene: TRBV25-1
CDR3nt: TGTGCCAGCAGTGATTCTTCGGGGACACCGAACTCCTACGAGCAGTACTTC
CDR3aa: CASSDSSGTPNSYEQYF

d_gene: TRBD2
j_gene: TRBJ2-7
abundance: many
v_gene: TRBV20-1
CDR3nt: TGCAGTGCTAAGGGACTAGCCTACGAGCAGTACTTC
CDR3aa: CSAKGLAYEQYF

d_gene: TRBD1
j_gene: TRBJ2-7
abundance: many
v_gene: TRBV13
CDR3nt: TGTGCCAGCAGCTTAGGGGGACAGGGCTCCTACGGGCAGTACTTC
CDR3aa: CASSLGGQGSYGQYF

d_gene: TRBD2
j_gene: TRBJ2-5
abundance: .
v_gene: TRBV20-1
CDR3nt: TGCAGTGCTAGTCCTCTAAGCGGGAGAATGGAGACCCAGTACTTC
CDR3aa: CSASPLSGRMETQYF

d_gene: .
j_gene: TRBJ2-5
abundance: .
v_gene: TRBV5-1
CDR3nt: TGCGCCAGCAGCCCCTTGGGCGGTCAAATCCAAGAGACCCAGTACTTC
CDR3aa: CASSPLGGQIQETQYF

d_gene: .
j_gene: TRBJ2-3
abundance: .
v_gene: TRBV28
CDR3nt: TGTGCCAGCAGCCCACACGGGCCAAGGGGGACAGATACGCAGTATTTT
CDR3aa: CASSPHGPRGTDTQYF

d_gene: .
j_gene: TRBJ2-1
abundance: many
v_gene: TRBV4-1
CDR3nt: TGCGCCAGCAGCCAAGAGTGGCCTGGCTCCTACAATGAGCAGTTCTTC
CDR3aa: CASSQEWPGSYNEQFF

d_gene: .
j_gene: TRBJ2-7
abundance: .
v_gene: TRBV7-9
CDR3nt: TGTGCCAGCAGCTTGGGGGCAGTTCAGTACGAGCAGTACTTC
CDR3aa: CASSLGAVQYEQYF

d_gene: TRBD1
j_gene: TRBJ2-1
abundance: .
v_gene: TRBV5-1
CDR3nt: TGCGCCAGCAGCCCGACGGGACAGTACAATGAGCAGTTCTTC
CDR3aa: CASSPTGQYNEQFF

d_gene: TRBD1
j_gene: TRBJ2-5
abundance: many
v_gene: TRBV3-1
CDR3nt: TGTGCCAGCAGCCATGTACAGGGGTTTAGGGCTCGAGAGACCCAGTACTTC
CDR3aa: CASSHVQGFRARETQYF

d_gene: TRBD2
j_gene: TRBJ2-2
abundance: few
v_gene: TRBV18
CDR3nt: TGTGCCAGCTCACAACTAGCGGGAGAAAACACCGGGGAGCTGTTTTTT
CDR3aa: CASSQLAGENTGELFF

d_gene: .
j_gene: TRBJ2-7
abundance: many
v_gene: TRBV3-1
CDR3nt: TGTGCCAGCAGCCAAGGGACACGGCCCCAGGTGAAGCAGTACTTC
CDR3aa: CASSQGTRPQVKQYF

d_gene: .
j_gene: TRBJ1-2
abundance: few
v_gene: TRBV5-4
CDR3nt: TGTGCCAGCAACCTCCCGGCGGAGGGGGAGGGCTACACCTTC
CDR3aa: CASNLPAEGEGYTF

d_gene: .
j_gene: TRBJ2-3
abundance: many
v_gene: TRBV7-6
CDR3nt: TGTGCCAGCAGCCCTAACACCGGGGGAGGTCGGTCAGATACGCAGTATTTT
CDR3aa: CASSPNTGGGRSDTQYF

d_gene: TRBD1
j_gene: TRBJ2-5
abundance: many
v_gene: TRBV28
CDR3nt: TGTGCCAGCACCTCTGCAGGGGGCAGAGAGACCCAGTACTTC
CDR3aa: CASTSAGGRETQYF

d_gene: .
j_gene: TRBJ2-5
abundance: many
v_gene: TRBV7-7
CDR3nt: TGTGCTAGCAGCAACCCAGGGGGGGAGACCCAGTACTTC
CDR3aa: CASSNPGGETQYF

d_gene: .
j_gene: TRBJ1-2
abundance: many
v_gene: TRBV27
CDR3nt: TGTGCCAGCAGAGAAGCGGGCGCGGGAGGCTACACCTTC
CDR3aa: CASREAGAGGYTF

d_gene: TRBD1
j_gene: TRBJ2-5
abundance: many
v_gene: TRBV7-2
CDR3nt: TGTGCCAGCAGCTTAGCGTTCCCTACAGGGGACGGTTCGGCGAGGGAGACCCAGTACTTC
CDR3aa: CASSLAFPTGDGSARETQYF

d_gene: .
j_gene: TRBJ2-1
abundance: .
v_gene: TRBV6-5
CDR3nt: TGTGCCAGCAGTTACTCCCTAGAATCTGAGCAGTTCTTC
CDR3aa: CASSYSLESEQFF

d_gene: TRBD1
j_gene: TRBJ1-4
abundance: many
v_gene: TRBV2
CDR3nt: TGTGCCAGCAGTGCGGACAGGCAGAATGAAAAACTGTTTTTT
CDR3aa: CASSADRQNEKLFF

d_gene: TRBD2
j_gene: TRBJ2-7
abundance: many
v_gene: TRBV6-6
CDR3nt: TGTGCCAGCAGTTACGGGACTAGCCCATCCTACGAGCAGTACTTC
CDR3aa: CASSYGTSPSYEQYF

d_gene: .
j_gene: TRBJ2-7
abundance: few
v_gene: TRBV27
CDR3nt: TGTGCCAGCAGTTTATCCCCAGGCTACGAGCAGTACTTC
CDR3aa: CASSLSPGYEQYF

d_gene: .
j_gene: TRBJ2-5
abundance: many
v_gene: TRBV20-1
CDR3nt: TGCAGTGCAAGGACGGGACAAGAGACCCAGTACTTC
CDR3aa: CSARTGQETQYF

d_gene: .
j_gene: TRBJ2-1
abundance: many
v_gene: TRBV14
CDR3nt: TGTGCCAGCAGCCAAGATCTCTCCAAGAGGCATGAGCAGTTCTTC
CDR3aa: CASSQDLSKRHEQFF

d_gene: .
j_gene: TRBJ2-4
abundance: .
v_gene: TRBV6-6
CDR3nt: TGTGCCAGCAGTTACTCTACGCTTGAAAACATTCAGTACTTC
CDR3aa: CASSYSTLENIQYF

d_gene: .
j_gene: TRBJ1-5
abundance: .
v_gene: TRBV10-3
CDR3nt: TGTGCCATCAGTGCTGAGAGGGATTATAGCAATCAGCCCCAGCATTTT
CDR3aa: CAISAERDYSNQPQHF

d_gene: .
j_gene: TRBJ1-2
abundance: .
v_gene: TRBV19
CDR3nt: TGTGCCAGTAGCGGGCAGTCTAACTATGGCTACACCTTC
CDR3aa: CASSGQSNYGYTF